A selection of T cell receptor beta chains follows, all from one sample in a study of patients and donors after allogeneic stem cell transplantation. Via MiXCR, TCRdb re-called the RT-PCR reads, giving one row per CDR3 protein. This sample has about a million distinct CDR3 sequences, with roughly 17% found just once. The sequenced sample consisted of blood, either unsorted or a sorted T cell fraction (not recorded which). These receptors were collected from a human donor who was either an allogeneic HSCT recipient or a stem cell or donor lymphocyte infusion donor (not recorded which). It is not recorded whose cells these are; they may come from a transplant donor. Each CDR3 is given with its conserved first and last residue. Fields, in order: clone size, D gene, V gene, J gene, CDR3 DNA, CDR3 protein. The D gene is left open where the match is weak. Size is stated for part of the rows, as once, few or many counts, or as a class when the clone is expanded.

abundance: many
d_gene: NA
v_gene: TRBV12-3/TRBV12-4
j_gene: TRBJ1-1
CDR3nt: TGTGCCAGCAGTTACCGGGACCGTGAAGCTTTCTTT
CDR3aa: CASSYRDREAFF

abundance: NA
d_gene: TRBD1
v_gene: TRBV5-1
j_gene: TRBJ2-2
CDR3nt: TGCGCCAGCAGCTTGGGACACAGGGGCACCGGGGAGCTGTTTTTT
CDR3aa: CASSLGHRGTGELFF

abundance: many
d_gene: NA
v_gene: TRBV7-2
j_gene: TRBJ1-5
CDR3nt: TGTGCCAGCAGCTTAGTGGGGACGCCCCAGCATTTT
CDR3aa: CASSLVGTPQHF

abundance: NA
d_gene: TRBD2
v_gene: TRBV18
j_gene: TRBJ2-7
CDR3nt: TGTGCCAGCTCACCCCTCCCTAGCGGGCTGATCTACGAGCAGTACTTC
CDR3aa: CASSPLPSGLIYEQYF

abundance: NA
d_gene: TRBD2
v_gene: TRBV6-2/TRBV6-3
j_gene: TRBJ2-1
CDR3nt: TGTGCCAGCAGTTACGGGTTTGAGGTGGTAGCGGGAGGGTACTCCTACAATGAGCAGTTCTTC
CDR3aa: CASSYGFEVVAGGYSYNEQFF

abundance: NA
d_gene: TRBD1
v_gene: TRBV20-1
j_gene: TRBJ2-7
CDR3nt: TGCAGTGCTCCTAAGTTCGACAGGGGACTCTACGAGCAGTACTTC
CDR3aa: CSAPKFDRGLYEQYF

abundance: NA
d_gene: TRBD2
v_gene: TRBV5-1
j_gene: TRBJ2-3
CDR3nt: TGCGCCAGCAGCTTGCAGGGACTAGCGGGCACAGATACGCAGTATTTT
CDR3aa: CASSLQGLAGTDTQYF

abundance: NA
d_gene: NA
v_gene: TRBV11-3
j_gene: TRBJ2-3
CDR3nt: TGTGCCAGCAGCACCCGTCAGGGGCTTTCCACAGATACGCAGTATTTT
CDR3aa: CASSTRQGLSTDTQYF

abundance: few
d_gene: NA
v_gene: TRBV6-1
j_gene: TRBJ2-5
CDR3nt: TGTGCCAGCAGCTCCTGGGACCAAGCGAAGACCCAGTACTTC
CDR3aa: CASSSWDQAKTQYF

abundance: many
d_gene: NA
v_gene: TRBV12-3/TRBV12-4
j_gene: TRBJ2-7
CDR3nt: TGTGCCAGCAGTAGTTACGGCGAGCAGTACTTC
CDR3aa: CASSSYGEQYF

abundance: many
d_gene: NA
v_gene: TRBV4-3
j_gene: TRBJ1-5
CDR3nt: TGCGCCAGCAGCCAAGACTCGGGGGCGCGGGGACAGCCCCAGCATTTT
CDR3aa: CASSQDSGARGQPQHF

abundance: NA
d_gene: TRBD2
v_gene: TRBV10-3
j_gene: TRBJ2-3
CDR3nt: TGTGCCATCAGTGAGTCGACCACACAGCGGGAGAGTAATACGCAGTATTTT
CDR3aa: CAISESTTQRESNTQYF

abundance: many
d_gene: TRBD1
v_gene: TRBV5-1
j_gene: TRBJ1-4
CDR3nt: TGCGCCAGCAGCACGGGACAGGCCCGCGAAAAACTGTTTTTT
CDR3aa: CASSTGQAREKLFF

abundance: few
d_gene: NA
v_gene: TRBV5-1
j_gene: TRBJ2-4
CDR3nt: TGCGCCAGCAGCTTGGGAGATATGGCCAAAAACATTCAGTACTTC
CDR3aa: CASSLGDMAKNIQYF

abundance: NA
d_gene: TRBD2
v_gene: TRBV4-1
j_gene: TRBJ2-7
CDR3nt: TGCGCCAGCAGCCAACCCGGGACTAGCGGACTCGCCTACGAGCAGTACTTC
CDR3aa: CASSQPGTSGLAYEQYF

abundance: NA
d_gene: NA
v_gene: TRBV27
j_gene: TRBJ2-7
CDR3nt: TGTGCCAGCACCCCCGAGGGCCGTCTGGCCTACGAGCAGTACTTC
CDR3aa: CASTPEGRLAYEQYF

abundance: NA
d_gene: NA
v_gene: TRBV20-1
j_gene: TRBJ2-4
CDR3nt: TGCAGTGCTAGAGAGGGGTCGTTGGTTATTAGCATTCAGTACTTC
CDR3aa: CSAREGSLVISIQYF

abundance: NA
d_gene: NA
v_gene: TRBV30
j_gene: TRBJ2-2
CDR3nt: TGTGGAACGGGACGGAAGAACACCGGGGAGCTGTTTTTT
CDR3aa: CGTGRKNTGELFF

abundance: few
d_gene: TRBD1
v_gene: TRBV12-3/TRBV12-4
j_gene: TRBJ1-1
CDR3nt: TGTGCCAGCATTAGACAGGGCCGCAACACTGAAGCTTTCTTT
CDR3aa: CASIRQGRNTEAFF

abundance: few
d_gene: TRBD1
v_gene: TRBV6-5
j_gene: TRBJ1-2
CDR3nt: TGTGCCAGCAGTTCCCGGGACAGGGTTTATCATGGCTACACCTTC
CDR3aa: CASSSRDRVYHGYTF

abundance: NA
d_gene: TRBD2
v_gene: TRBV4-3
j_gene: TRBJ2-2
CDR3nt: TGCGCCAGCACCAAGTTAGCGGGGGGGCTCTACACCGGGGAGCTGTTTTTT
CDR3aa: CASTKLAGGLYTGELFF

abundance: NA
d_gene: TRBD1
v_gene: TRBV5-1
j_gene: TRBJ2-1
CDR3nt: TGCGCCAGCAGCTCGGGTCGGACAGGGCTGTACAATGAGCAGTTCTTC
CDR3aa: CASSSGRTGLYNEQFF

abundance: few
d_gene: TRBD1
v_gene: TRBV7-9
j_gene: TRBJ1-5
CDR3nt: TGTGCCAGCAGCTGGGGACAGAGAAATCAGCCCCAGCATTTT
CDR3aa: CASSWGQRNQPQHF

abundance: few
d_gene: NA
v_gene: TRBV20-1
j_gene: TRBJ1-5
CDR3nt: TGCAGTGCTAGAGATCCCCGGGGTGGCCAGCCCCAGCATTTT
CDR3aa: CSARDPRGGQPQHF

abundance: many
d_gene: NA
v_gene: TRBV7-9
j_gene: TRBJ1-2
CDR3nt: TGTGCCAGCAGCCAACTTGGGACCGAGTATGGCTACACCTTC
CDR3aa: CASSQLGTEYGYTF

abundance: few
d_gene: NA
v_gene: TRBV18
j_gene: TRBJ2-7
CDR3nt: TGTGCCAGCTCACCATTCGGGGTCAGAGCCTACGAGCAGTACTTC
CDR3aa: CASSPFGVRAYEQYF

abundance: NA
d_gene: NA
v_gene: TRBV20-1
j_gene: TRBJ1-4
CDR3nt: TGCAGTGCTAGAGATGCCCTGGGGATGTTTTTT
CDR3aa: CSARDALGMFF

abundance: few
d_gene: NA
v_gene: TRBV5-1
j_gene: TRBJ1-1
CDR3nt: TGCGCCAGCAGCTTGTTATCACGGAACACTGAAGCTTTCTTT
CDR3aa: CASSLLSRNTEAFF

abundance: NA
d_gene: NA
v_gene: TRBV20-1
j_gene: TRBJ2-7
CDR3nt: TGCAGTGCCACTCGGGACTCCCTACCGTCCGAGCAGTACTTC
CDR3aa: CSATRDSLPSEQYF

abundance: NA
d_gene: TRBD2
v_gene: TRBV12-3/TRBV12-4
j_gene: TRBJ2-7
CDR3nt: TGTGCCAGCAGGTGGCGGGGGGAAGCCTACGAGCAGTACTTC
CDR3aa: CASRWRGEAYEQYF

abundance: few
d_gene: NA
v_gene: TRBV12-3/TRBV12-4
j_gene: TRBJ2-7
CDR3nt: TGTGCCAGCAGTTTTCTCCAAGTCGAGCAGTACTTC
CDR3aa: CASSFLQVEQYF

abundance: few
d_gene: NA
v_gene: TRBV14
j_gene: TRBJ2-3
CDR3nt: TGTGCCAGCAGCAAGAGAGGCACAGATACGCAGTATTTT
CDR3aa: CASSKRGTDTQYF

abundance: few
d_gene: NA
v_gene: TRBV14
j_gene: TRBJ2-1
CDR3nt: TGTGCCAGCAGCCAAGGACTAGATTCCTACAATGAGCAGTTCTTC
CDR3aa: CASSQGLDSYNEQFF

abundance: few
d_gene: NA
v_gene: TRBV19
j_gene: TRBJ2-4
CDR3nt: TGTGCCAGTAGTATGGTAAACATTCAGTACTTC
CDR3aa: CASSMVNIQYF

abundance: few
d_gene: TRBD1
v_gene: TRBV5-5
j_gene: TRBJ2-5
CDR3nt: TGTGCCAGCAGCCTTACAGGGGGAGAAAGCCTAAATTGGACCCAGTACTTC
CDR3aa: CASSLTGGESLNWTQYF

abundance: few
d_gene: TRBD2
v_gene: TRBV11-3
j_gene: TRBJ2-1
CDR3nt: TGTGCCAGCAGCTTAGGGGGACTAGCACACTACAATGAGCAGTTCTTC
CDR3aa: CASSLGGLAHYNEQFF

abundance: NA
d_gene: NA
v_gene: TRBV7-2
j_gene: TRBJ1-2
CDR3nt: TGTGCCAGCAGCTTATCGAGACAGTCCTACACCTTC
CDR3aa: CASSLSRQSYTF

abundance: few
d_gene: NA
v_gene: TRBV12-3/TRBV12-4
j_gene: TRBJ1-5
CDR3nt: TGTGCCAGCAGCAGGGACGGCTATAGCAATCAGCCCCAGCATTTT
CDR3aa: CASSRDGYSNQPQHF

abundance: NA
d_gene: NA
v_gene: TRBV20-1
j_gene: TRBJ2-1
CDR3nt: TGCAGTGCTAGAGATCAGGACACTAGCTCCTACAATGAGCAGTTCTTC
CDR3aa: CSARDQDTSSYNEQFF

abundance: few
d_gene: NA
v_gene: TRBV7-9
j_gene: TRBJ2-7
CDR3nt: TGTGCCAGCAGCTTAGCTAGGGGGGTCGACGAGCAGTACTTC
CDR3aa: CASSLARGVDEQYF

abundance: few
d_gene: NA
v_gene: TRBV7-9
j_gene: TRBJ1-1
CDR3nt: TGTGCCAGCAGGAGGGCACAGGGAACTGAAGCTTTCTTT
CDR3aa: CASRRAQGTEAFF

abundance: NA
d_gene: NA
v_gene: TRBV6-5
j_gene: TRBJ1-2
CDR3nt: TGTGCCAGCAGTTACGAGGGCCCGGGGGCCTATGGCTACACCTTC
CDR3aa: CASSYEGPGAYGYTF

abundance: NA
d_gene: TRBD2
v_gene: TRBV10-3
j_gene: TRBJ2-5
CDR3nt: TGTGCCATCAGTGAGTCCTCAGCGGGGGAGACCCAGTACTTC
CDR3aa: CAISESSAGETQYF

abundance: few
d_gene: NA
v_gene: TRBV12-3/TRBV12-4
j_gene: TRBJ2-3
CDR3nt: TGTGCCAGCAGTTTATCACTAGCCTCAGATACGCAGTATTTT
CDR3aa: CASSLSLASDTQYF

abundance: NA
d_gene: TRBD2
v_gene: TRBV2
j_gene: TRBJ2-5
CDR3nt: TGTGCCAGCAGTGAAGCTAGCGGGACATTAGAGACCCAGTACTTC
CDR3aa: CASSEASGTLETQYF

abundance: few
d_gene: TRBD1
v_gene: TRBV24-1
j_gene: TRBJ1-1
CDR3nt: TGTGCCACCAGTGATCCTAACAGGGGACCCGAAGCTTTCTTT
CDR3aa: CATSDPNRGPEAFF

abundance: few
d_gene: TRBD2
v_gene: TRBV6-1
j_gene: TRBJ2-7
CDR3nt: TGTGCCAGCAGTGAGCAAAGCGGGGGGGCCTACGAGCAGTACTTC
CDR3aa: CASSEQSGGAYEQYF

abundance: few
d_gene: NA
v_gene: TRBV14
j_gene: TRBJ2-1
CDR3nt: TGTGCCAGCAGCCACGGGTCCTTTGTGACGGGGAAGTTCTTC
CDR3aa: CASSHGSFVTGKFF

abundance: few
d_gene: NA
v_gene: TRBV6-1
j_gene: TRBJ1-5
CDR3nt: TGTGCCAGCAGCGATCAGGGTGGACAGCCCCAGCATTTT
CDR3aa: CASSDQGGQPQHF

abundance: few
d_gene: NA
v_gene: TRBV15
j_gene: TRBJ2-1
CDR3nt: TGTGCCACCAGCAGGGTATATCAGGGCAATGAGCAGTTCTTC
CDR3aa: CATSRVYQGNEQFF

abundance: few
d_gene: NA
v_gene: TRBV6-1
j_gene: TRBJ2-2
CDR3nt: TGTGCCAGCAGTGAAAAAATGAGGACAGCGAACACCGGGGAGCTGTTTTTT
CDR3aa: CASSEKMRTANTGELFF

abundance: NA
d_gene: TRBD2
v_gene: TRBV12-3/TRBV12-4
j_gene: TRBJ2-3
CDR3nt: TGTGCCAGCAGTACCAGAGCGGGAGGGCCGTCTCGCACAGATACGCAGTATTTT
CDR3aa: CASSTRAGGPSRTDTQYF

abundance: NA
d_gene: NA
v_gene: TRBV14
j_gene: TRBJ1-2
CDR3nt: TGTGCCAGCAACCAAACGAGGGAGGCTAACTATGGCTACACCTTC
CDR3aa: CASNQTREANYGYTF

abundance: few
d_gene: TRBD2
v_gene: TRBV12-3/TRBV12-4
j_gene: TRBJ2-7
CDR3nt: TGTGCCAGCAGCCCCCTCAGCGGGAGAGCTGGTTCCGAGCAGTACTTC
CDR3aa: CASSPLSGRAGSEQYF

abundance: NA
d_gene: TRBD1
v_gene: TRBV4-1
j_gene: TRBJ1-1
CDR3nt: TGCGCCAGCAGCCAACTCAGGGGGTCGGGCACTGAAGCTTTCTTT
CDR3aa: CASSQLRGSGTEAFF

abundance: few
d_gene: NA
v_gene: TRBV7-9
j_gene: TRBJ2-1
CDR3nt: TGTGCCAGCAGCTTAGAACGGGTGTCGCAGTTCTTC
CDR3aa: CASSLERVSQFF

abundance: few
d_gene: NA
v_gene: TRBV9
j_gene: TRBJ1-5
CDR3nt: TGTGCCAGCAGCGGAGGGGGGGGTGGGCCCCAGCATTTT
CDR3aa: CASSGGGGGPQHF

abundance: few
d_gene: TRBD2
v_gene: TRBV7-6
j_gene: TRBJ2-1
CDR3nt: TGTGCCAGCAGCGCCGGGACTAGCGGGGGGAATGAGCAGTTCTTC
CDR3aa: CASSAGTSGGNEQFF

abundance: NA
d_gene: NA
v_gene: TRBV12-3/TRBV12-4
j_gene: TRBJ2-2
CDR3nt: TGTGCCAGCAGTGCAGGGACTGCGAACACCGGGGAGCTGTTTTTT
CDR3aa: CASSAGTANTGELFF